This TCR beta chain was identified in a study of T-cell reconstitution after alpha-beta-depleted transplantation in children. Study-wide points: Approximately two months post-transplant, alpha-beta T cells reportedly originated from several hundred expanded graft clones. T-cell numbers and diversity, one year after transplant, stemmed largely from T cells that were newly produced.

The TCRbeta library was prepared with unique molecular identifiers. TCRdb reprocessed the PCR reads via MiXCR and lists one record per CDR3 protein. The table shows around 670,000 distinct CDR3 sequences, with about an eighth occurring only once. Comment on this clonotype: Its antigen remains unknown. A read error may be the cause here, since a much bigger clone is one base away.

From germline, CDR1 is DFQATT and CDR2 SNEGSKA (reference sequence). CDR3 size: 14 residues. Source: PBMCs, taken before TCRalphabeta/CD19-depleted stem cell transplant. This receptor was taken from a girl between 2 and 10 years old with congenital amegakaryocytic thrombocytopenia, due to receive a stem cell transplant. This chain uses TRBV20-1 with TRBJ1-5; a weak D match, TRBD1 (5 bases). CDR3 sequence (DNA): TGCAGTGCAACGACAGCGTATAGCAATCAGCGCCAGCATTTT. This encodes CSATTAYSNQRQHF.